The sequence of this T cell receptor beta chain was determined in a study of T cells in localized non-small cell lung cancer. Study observations and caveats: Across samples, adjacent lung featured a median around 55 of the top 100 tumor clones. Prolonged overall survival went with higher T cell density in the blood. In uninvolved adjacent lung, T cell clonality reached its highest value, exceeding tumor. Heterogeneity cannot be ruled out, as sequencing used one tumor region only.

Trimming removed 2 bases at V and 0 bases at J, with 8 bases between. CDR1 MNHGY and CDR2 SAAAGT come from the germline V gene. CDR3 size: 14 residues. Here immunoSEQ multiplex PCR was the method, and the copy in TCRdb shows in-frame clones only, minus some. The sample lists some 1,400 clones, approximately 17% seen once, with about a sixth in the top ten. Of note for this clone: What it binds is not known.

The input for sequencing was lung tumor tissue, taken before any cancer treatment. The chain joins TRBV6-8 to TRBJ2-7; D perhaps matches TRBD2 (5 bases). This receptor was obtained from a woman between 40 and 69 years old with stage I lung adenocarcinoma. CDR3 residues: CASSYRGASYEQYF. The CDR3 nucleotides read TGTGCCAGCAGTTACCGGGGAGCCTCCTACGAGCAGTACTTC.